What follows are 7 T cell receptor beta chains derived from one specimen sequenced in a study of tumor and adjacent non-tumor tissue in lung cancer. TCRbeta libraries were built with three rounds of nested PCR, modified from ARM-PCR. MiXCR, run by TCRdb on the multiplex PCR reads, gives a single entry per CDR3 protein. Of approximately 75,000 distinct CDR3 sequences listed, roughly 73% are singletons. No cell sorting was done before RNA was extracted from the tissue. Material: lung tumor tissue. All receptors derive from a woman between 45 and 60 years old with non-small cell lung cancer.

About this clonotype: No conserved phenylalanine or tryptophan ends this CDR3, so it is likely a read error. The chain carries TRBV7-9 and TRBJ2-7, with no clear D. Trimming took 7 bases from V and 1 from J, leaving 8 bases between them. The CDR3 runs 12 residues. Germline V CDR1 and CDR2: SEHNR, FQNEAQ (reference sequence). CDR3 DNA sequence: TGTGCCAGCAACTCCGCATCCTACGAGCAGTACCTC. This encodes CASNSASYEQYL.

About this clonotype itself: Being one base from a much bigger clone, this may be a read error. The V and J genes are TRBV11-2 and TRBJ2-1; D is unclear. This CDR3 is 14 amino acids long. Germline V gives CDR1 SGHAT, CDR2 FQNNGV. This chain's CDR3 is CVSSLEVASNEQFF. DNA for the CDR3: TGTGTCAGCAGCTTAGAGGTGGCCAGTAATGAGCAGTTCTTC. The entire variable domain, with the rest obtained from reference TRBV11-2 and TRBJ2-1, is as follows: EAGVAQSPRYKIIEKRQSVAFWCNPISGHATLYWYQQILGQGPKLLIQFQNNGVVDDSQLPKDRFSAERLKGVDSTLKIQPAKLEDSAVYLCVSSLEVASNEQFFGPGTRLTVL.

A note on this clonotype: A much larger clone differs from this one at a single base, so this may be a read error. V usage is TRBV20-1 and J usage is TRBJ2-6; D is unclear. Germline V gene lookup returns CDR1 DFQATT and CDR2 SNEGSKA (reference sequence). The length of the CDR3 is 15 residues. The CDR3 protein is CSARNLRWKPHVVTF. The CDR3 nucleotides read TGCAGTGCTAGGAATCTGAGATGGAAACCCCACGTCGTGACTTTC.

This sequence joins TRBV28 and TRBJ2-1, with D tentatively TRBD2 (6 bases). This CDR3 has 16 amino acids. Trimming left V 0 bases short and J 0 bases short, with 9 bases between. CDR1 and CDR2 from the germline V gene are MDHEN and SYDVKM. This CDR3 reads CASSLWTRSSYNEQFF. CDR3 nucleotide sequence: TGTGCCAGCAGTTTATGGACTAGAAGCTCCTACAATGAGCAGTTCTTC.

There are many counts of this clonotype. The rearrangement joins TRBV5-4 to TRBJ2-7, with 7 bases matching TRBD2. After removal of 4 bases from V and 6 bases from J, the junction contained 7 bases not matched to a gene. This CDR3 is built from 13 residues. CDR1 SGHNT and CDR2 YYREEE come from the germline V gene (reference sequence). CDR3 in amino acids: CASSRDQRGEQYF. Here the CDR3 DNA reads TGTGCCAGCAGCCGGGATCAGCGGGGCGAGCAGTACTTC.

A remark on this clonotype: A much more abundant neighbour one base away suggests this may be a read error. The chain links TRBV20-1 to TRBJ2-7, with D uncertain. Looked up from germline, CDR1 is DFQATT and CDR2 is SNEGSKA (reference sequence). The CDR3 contains 15 residues. Trimming removed 1 base at V and 3 bases at J, with 16 bases between. The DNA of the CDR3 is TGCAGTGCTAGAGGCTTAGAGGAAGGGATCTACGAGCAGTACTTC. As protein: CSARGLEEGIYEQYF.

As to this clonotype: The conserved closing phenylalanine or tryptophan is absent in this CDR3, likely reflecting a read error. The rearrangement uses TRBV4-1 and TRBJ2-1; TRBD1 is a possible D gene (5 bases). From germline, CDR1 is MGHRA and CDR2 YSYEKL. The CDR3 covers 11 residues. Trimming took off 10 bases at V and 9 bases at J, with 13 bases between the two ends. CDR3 protein: CANRTIGEQFI. The CDR3 DNA reads as TGCGCCAACAGGACCATAGGTGAGCAGTTCATT.